This is a list of T cell receptor beta chains from one sample in a study of blood T cell repertoires in COVID-19. The method was immunoSEQ multiplex PCR; TCRdb's version includes in-frame clones alone and lacks a portion of them. The table has roughly 350,000 clones, about nine tenths seen once; the top ten hold about 6.9%. Sequenced material: peripheral blood. Source of these receptors: a woman aged 50 to 65 with COVID-19, enrolled during active disease. The CDR3 runs from the conserved cysteine through the conserved F or W. A D gene is named only where the DNA matches it firmly. Clone size is shown for a subset of rows, as once, few, many or a class of expanded clone.

d_call	v_call	j_call	clone_size	cdr3_aa	cdr3_nt
TRBD1	TRBV6-5	TRBJ1-5	once	CASRPTGERQPQHF	TGTGCCAGCCGACCAACAGGGGAACGTCAGCCCCAGCATTTT
TRBD1	TRBV5-6	TRBJ1-1	-	CASSLISGGLNTEAFF	TGTGCCAGCAGCTTGATCTCAGGGGGATTGAACACTGAAGCTTTCTTT
TRBD2	TRBV9	TRBJ2-2	-	CASSVAAGVRVGELFF	TGTGCCAGCAGCGTAGCAGCGGGAGTCCGGGTCGGGGAGCTGTTTTTT
-	TRBV7-9	TRBJ2-3	-	CASSPRTDTQYF	TGTGCCAGCAGCCCCCGGACAGATACGCAGTATTTT
-	TRBV20-1	TRBJ1-1	-	CSAASKAFF	TGCAGTGCGGCTTCAAAGGCTTTCTTT
-	TRBV20-1	TRBJ2-7	-	CSALTRNEQYF	TGCAGTGCCCTGACTAGAAACGAGCAGTACTTC
-	TRBV7-9	TRBJ2-3	-	CASSFASHTDTQYF	TGTGCCAGCAGCTTCGCGAGTCACACAGATACGCAGTATTTT
TRBD1	TRBV18	TRBJ1-1	-	CASSPPGQGDTEAFF	TGTGCCAGCTCACCTCCGGGACAGGGGGACACTGAAGCTTTCTTT
TRBD1	TRBV5-1	TRBJ1-4	-	CASSLLTGLNEKLFF	TGCGCCAGCAGCTTACTGACAGGGTTGAATGAAAAACTGTTTTTT
TRBD1	TRBV19	TRBJ1-4	-	CASSGQGATNEKLFF	TGTGCCAGTAGTGGACAGGGGGCAACTAATGAAAAACTGTTTTTT
-	TRBV28	TRBJ2-7	-	CASSHGTSNTYEQYF	TGTGCCAGCAGCCATGGGACTTCAAATACCTACGAGCAGTACTTC
TRBD1	TRBV10-3	TRBJ2-1	once	CAISRGQPQFF	TGTGCCATCAGCAGGGGGCAGCCGCAGTTCTTC
-	TRBV13	TRBJ2-7	-	CASSLAGDYEQYF	TGTGCCAGCAGCTTAGCAGGGGATTACGAGCAGTACTTC
TRBD1	TRBV7-6	TRBJ2-2	-	CASRSGTANTGELFF	TGTGCCAGCAGGTCGGGGACAGCGAACACCGGGGAGCTGTTTTTT
TRBD1	TRBV5-1	TRBJ1-1	-	CASSLVQQGSTEAFF	TGCGCCAGCAGCTTGGTTCAACAGGGGAGCACTGAAGCTTTCTTT
-	TRBV11-2	TRBJ2-5	-	CASTLGGGPWTQYF	TGTGCCAGCACGCTAGGCGGCGGCCCTTGGACCCAGTACTTC
-	TRBV30	TRBJ2-5	once	CAWTHGFQETQYF	TGTGCCTGGACCCACGGGTTCCAAGAGACCCAGTACTTC
TRBD1	TRBV27	TRBJ2-4	-	CASSPTGQAGNIQYF	TGTGCCAGCAGTCCTACCGGACAGGCGGGAAACATTCAGTACTTC